The clone carrying this T cell receptor (beta chain) was recorded only once. Its antigen is still unknown. Participants comprised healthy donors of bone marrow. Primers for the PCR totalled 60 Vbeta and 13 Jbeta. Using immunoSEQ multiplex PCR, the repertoire was profiled, and TCRdb retains in-frame clones only, with some absent. The sample consists of around 54,000 clones, about four fifths of them appearing once. The record originates from a study of cytomegalovirus exposure and HLA in healthy donors. About the research overall: As released early, the data held some 85 million unique TCRs from HLA-typed donors. Study-level results: Presence/absence analyses assumed roughly uniform sequencing depth across donors. Indistinguishable V segments such as TRBV6-2 and TRBV6-3 were excluded.

V was clipped by 5 bases and J by 5 bases; unmatched bases: 17. CDR3 size: 18 residues. Germline loops: CDR1 MDHEN, CDR2 SYDVKM. The chain is built from TRBV28 and TRBJ2-3; 9 nucleotides match TRBD2. Sample: PBMCs. The TCR sequence derives from a woman under 30 in good health and CMV-seronegative. The CDR3 DNA is TGTGCCAGCAGTAGTGGGACAAAAGGCGGGAGGGCCCGAGATACGCAGTATTTT. It yields the protein CASSSGTKGGRARDTQYF. Full variable domain (outside the CDR3, taken from reference TRBV28 and TRBJ2-3): DVKVTQSSRYLVKRTGEKVFLECVQDMDHENMFWYRQDPGLGLRLIYFSYDVKMKEKGDIPEGYSVSREKKERFSLILESASTNQTSMYLCASSSGTKGGRARDTQYFGPGTRLTVL.